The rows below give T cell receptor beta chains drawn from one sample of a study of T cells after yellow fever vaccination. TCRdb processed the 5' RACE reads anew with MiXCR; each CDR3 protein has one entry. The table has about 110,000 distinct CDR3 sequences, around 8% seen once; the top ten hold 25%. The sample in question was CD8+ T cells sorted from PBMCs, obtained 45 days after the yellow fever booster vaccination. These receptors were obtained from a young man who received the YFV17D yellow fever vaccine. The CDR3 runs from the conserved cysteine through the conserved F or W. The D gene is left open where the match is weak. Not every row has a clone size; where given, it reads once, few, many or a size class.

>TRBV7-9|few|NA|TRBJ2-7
TGTGCCAGCAGCTTCCCCGGCGTGGGAGGAGGTTACGAGCAGTACTTC
CASSFPGVGGGYEQYF
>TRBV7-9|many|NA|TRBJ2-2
TGTGCCAGCAGCTTAGCGGTCGGGGAGCTGTTTTTT
CASSLAVGELFF
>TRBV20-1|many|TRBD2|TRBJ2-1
TGCAGTGCGTCGGCGGGAGACCGCAATGAGCAGTTCTTC
CSASAGDRNEQFF
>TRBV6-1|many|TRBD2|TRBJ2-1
TGTGCCAGCAGCCCCGCTGGGACTAGCCACCGGGGAGAGCAGTTCTTC
CASSPAGTSHRGEQFF
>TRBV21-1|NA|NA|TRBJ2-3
TGTGCCAGCAGCTCCCCGGGGGGGATGGCGACAGATACGCAGTATTTT
CASSSPGGMATDTQYF
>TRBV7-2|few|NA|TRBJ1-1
TGTGCCAGCAGCTTTGGGGGGGTGAACACTGAAGCTTTCTTT
CASSFGGVNTEAFF
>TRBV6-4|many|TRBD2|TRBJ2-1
TGTGCCAGCAGTGAGCGGGAGCATAATAATGAGCAGTTCTTC
CASSEREHNNEQFF
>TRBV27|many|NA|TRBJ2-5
TGTGCCAGCAGTTTAATCGGCGGGGTTCAAGAGACCCAGTACTTC
CASSLIGGVQETQYF
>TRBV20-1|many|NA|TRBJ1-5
TGCAGTGCTAGTGCAGGGGAAGAACAGCCCCAGCATTTT
CSASAGEEQPQHF
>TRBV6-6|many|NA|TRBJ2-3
TGTGCCAGCAGCGGACAGAGCACAGATACGCAGTATTTT
CASSGQSTDTQYF
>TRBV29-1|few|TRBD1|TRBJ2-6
TGCAGCGCCCTGGCGGGACAGGGTTGGTCTGGGGCCAACGTCCTGACTTTC
CSALAGQGWSGANVLTF
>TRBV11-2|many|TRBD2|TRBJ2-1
TGTGCCAGCAGCCGCGAGGGCGGGAGCTCTAATGAGCAGTTCTTC
CASSREGGSSNEQFF
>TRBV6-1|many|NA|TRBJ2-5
TGTGCCAGCAGCTTGCAGGAATTTAGTGGAGAGACCCAGTACTTC
CASSLQEFSGETQYF
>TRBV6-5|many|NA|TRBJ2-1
TGTGCCAGCAGTTACGGGGTGTCCCTCAATGAGCAGTTCTTC
CASSYGVSLNEQFF
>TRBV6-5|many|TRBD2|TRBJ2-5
TGTGCCACCCAAGCGGGGGGAGAGACCCAGTACTTC
CATQAGGETQYF
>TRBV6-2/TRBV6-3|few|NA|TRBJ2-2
TGTGCCAGCAATTACGAGGGGTTAAACACCGGGGAGCTGTTTTTT
CASNYEGLNTGELFF
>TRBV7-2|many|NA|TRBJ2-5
TGTGCCAGCAGCTCTGGTCCCGCCGAGACCCAGTACTTC
CASSSGPAETQYF
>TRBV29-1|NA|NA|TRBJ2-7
TGCATCGTAGTGGAACCGGGACGGCCGCGGGAGCAGTACTTC
CIVVEPGRPREQYF
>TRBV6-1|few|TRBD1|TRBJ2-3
TGTGCCAGCAGTGATTTTGAACCGAGGGGGCTACACACAGATACGCAGTATTTT
CASSDFEPRGLHTDTQYF
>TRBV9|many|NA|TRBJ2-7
TGTGCCAGCAATGATGGAGGGGAGCAGTACTTC
CASNDGGEQYF
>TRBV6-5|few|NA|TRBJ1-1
TGTGCCAGCAGTTACTCGGGTGGGTTGGACACTGAAGCTTTCTTT
CASSYSGGLDTEAFF
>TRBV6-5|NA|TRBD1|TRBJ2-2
TGTGCCAGCAGTTACGGGACAGGGCTGACCGGGGAGCTGTTTTTT
CASSYGTGLTGELFF
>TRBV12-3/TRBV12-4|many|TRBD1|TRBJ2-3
TGTGCCAGCCCTCCGGCGGTACAGGGGGCTGGGGATACGCAGTATTTT
CASPPAVQGAGDTQYF
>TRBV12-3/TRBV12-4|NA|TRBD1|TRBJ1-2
TGTGCCAGCACTCAATCCTTGGGACAGGGCTGGGGCTACACCTTC
CASTQSLGQGWGYTF
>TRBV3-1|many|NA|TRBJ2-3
TGTGCCAGCAGCCAAGAGGGCAACACAGATACGCAGTATTTT
CASSQEGNTDTQYF
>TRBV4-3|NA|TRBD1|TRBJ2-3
TGCGCCAGCAGCCAAGTCGACCCGGGACAGGGGACAGATACGCAGTATTTT
CASSQVDPGQGTDTQYF
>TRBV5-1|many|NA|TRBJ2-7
TGCGCCAGCAGCGCAGGATCCTACGAGCAGTACTTC
CASSAGSYEQYF
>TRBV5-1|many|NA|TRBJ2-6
TGCGCCAGCAGCTTGGCCGGGGATCCTGGGGCCAACGTCCTGACTTTC
CASSLAGDPGANVLTF
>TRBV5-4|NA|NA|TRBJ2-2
TGTGCCAGCAGTCGGGACGCGGGGGAGCTGTTTTTT
CASSRDAGELFF
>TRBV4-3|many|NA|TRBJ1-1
TGCGCCAGCAGCCAAGAGACCACGACGAACACTGAAGCTTTCTTT
CASSQETTTNTEAFF
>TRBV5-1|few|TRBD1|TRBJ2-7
TGCGCCAGCAGCCAGCCGGGACAGGGGCTCTACGAGCAGTACTTC
CASSQPGQGLYEQYF
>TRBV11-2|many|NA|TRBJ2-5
TGTGCCAGCAGAAAAGGTGGACAAGAGACCCAGTACTTC
CASRKGGQETQYF
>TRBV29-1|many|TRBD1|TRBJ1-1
TGCAGCGCGACAGGGGGCTGGGAGGTTCCTGAAGCTTTCTTT
CSATGGWEVPEAFF
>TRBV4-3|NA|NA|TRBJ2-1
TGCGCCAGCAGCCAAGAACGAGGTGGCCATGAGCAGTTCTTC
CASSQERGGHEQFF
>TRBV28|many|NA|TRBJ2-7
TGTGCCAGCGAATCCTATTACGTAGGGGAGAGCTCCTACGAGCAGTACTTC
CASESYYVGESSYEQYF
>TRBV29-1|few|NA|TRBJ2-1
TGCAGCGTAGCACGCGGGGCCTCCTACAATGAGCAGTTCTTC
CSVARGASYNEQFF
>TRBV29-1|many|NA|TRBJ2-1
TGCAGCTTCCTGGGGGCCTACAATGAGCAGTTCTTC
CSFLGAYNEQFF
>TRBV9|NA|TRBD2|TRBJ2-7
TGTGCCAGCAGCGAAGAGGGACTAGCGGGAGGTGACGAGCAGTACTTC
CASSEEGLAGGDEQYF
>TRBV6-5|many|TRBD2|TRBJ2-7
TGTGCCAGCAGTTACGCTAGCGGGGTCTACGAGCAGTACTTC
CASSYASGVYEQYF
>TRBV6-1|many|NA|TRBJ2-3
TGTGCCAGCAGTCCTCAAATGGGGTCAGATACGCAGTATTTT
CASSPQMGSDTQYF